These 14 T cell receptor beta chains were all obtained from the same sample, sequenced in a study of cytomegalovirus exposure and HLA in healthy donors. Primers included in the PCR were 60 Vbeta and 13 Jbeta primers. The assay was immunoSEQ multiplex PCR, and TCRdb's table has in-frame clones only and misses some. The sample holds approximately 79,000 clones. Material: PBMCs. The source is a boy aged 5-17 years in good health and CMV-seronegative.

The CDR3 DNA follows: TGTGCCAGCAGCTCGACAGGACTCTACGAGCAGTACTTC. It codes for CASSSTGLYEQYF. The rearrangement uses TRBV5-6 and TRBJ2-7, with D perhaps matching TRBD1 (6 bases). Germline CDR1 and CDR2: SGHDT and YYEEEE. V dropped 3 bases and J dropped 3 bases, with 10 bases sitting between them. This CDR3 is built from 13 residues.

V is TRBV19 and J is TRBJ2-5; no firm D call. Germline V gene lookup returns CDR1 LNHDA and CDR2 SQIVND (reference sequence). The CDR3 runs 13 residues. With 5 bases removed from V and 5 bases from J, the gap between germline ends came to 12 bases. CDR3 nucleotides: TGTGCCAGTAGTCACACAACTATGGAGACCCAGTACTTC. This codes for CASSHTTMETQYF.

A word on this clone: One end of the junction does not line up with germline, which may come from a read error. This chain links TRBV29-1 with TRBJ2-1, with D possibly TRBD1 on 5 matching bases. Germline-derived CDR1 and CDR2 are SQVTM and ANQGSEA. The CDR3 loop spans 17 amino acids. The CDR3 sequence: CSVEVLSRVSSDNEQFF. CDR3 DNA: TGCAGCGTTGAAGTCCTTTCCAGGGTTAGCTCCGACAATGAGCAGTTCTTC.

The chain links TRBV5-1 to TRBJ2-3, with 9 bases matching TRBD1. Per the germline V gene, CDR1 is SGHRS and CDR2 is YFSETQ. The CDR3 totals 16 residues. Trimming removed 6 bases from V and 1 base from J; junction bases left unmatched: 9. This CDR3 reads CASTATGGAGTDTQYF. CDR3 coding DNA: TGCGCCAGCACCGCAACAGGGGGCGCTGGCACAGATACGCAGTATTTT.

The rearrangement uses TRBV6-5 and TRBJ2-6; no clear D gene. Germline lookup yields CDR1 MNHEY and CDR2 SVGAGI. CDR3 length: 14 residues. V was shortened by 0 bases and J by 4 bases, with 4 bases between the two germline ends. The CDR3 spells CASSYSRGANVLTF. The DNA for the CDR3 is TGTGCCAGCAGTTACTCGAGGGGGGCCAACGTCCTGACTTTC.

The chain uses TRBV30 and TRBJ2-2; possible D gene TRBD2, 6 bases. Trimming shortened V by 3 bases and J by 9 bases, and 11 bases separated the two germline ends. The CDR3 has 12 amino acids. Germline V gene data show CDR1 as GTSNPN and CDR2 as SVGIG (reference sequence). This chain's CDR3 is CAWSVSGWELFF. In DNA form, the CDR3 reads TGTGCCTGGAGCGTGAGCGGGTGGGAGCTGTTTTTT.

In DNA form, the CDR3 reads TGTGCCAGCAGCTTAGGGCGGGCAGCCTACGAGCAGTACTTC. Its translation is CASSLGRAAYEQYF. This chain links TRBV7-2 with TRBJ2-7, with D possibly being TRBD2 (5 bases). Germline CDR1 is SGHTA and CDR2 is FQGNSA. Trimming stripped 1 base from V and 2 bases from J, with 9 bases between. The CDR3 length is 14 residues.

The rearrangement joins TRBV30 to TRBJ2-2; TRBD2 matches 9 bases. This CDR3 is built from 18 residues. The J segment lost 4 bases and the V segment lost 1 base, leaving 13 bases of the junction unmatched. The germline CDR1 and CDR2 sequences are GTSNPN and SVGIG (reference sequence). The CDR3 is CAWSGSAGGPVGTGELFF. CDR3 DNA sequence: TGTGCCTGGAGTGGATCGGCGGGAGGGCCTGTTGGCACCGGGGAGCTGTTTTTT.

The chain joins TRBV2 to TRBJ1-6, with a possible D match to TRBD1 (5 bases). Trimming shortened V by 4 bases and J by 10 bases, and 17 bases separated the two germline ends. The CDR3 is 15 amino acids. Germline V CDR1 and CDR2: SNHLY, FYNNEI. As DNA, the CDR3 is TGTGCCAGCAGTGGGGGAGGGGCAGCGCGGTCACCCCTCCACTTT. Protein: CASSGGGAARSPLHF.

The chain links TRBV5-1 to TRBJ2-1; 7 nucleotides match TRBD2. The germline V gene encodes CDR1 SGHRS and CDR2 YFSETQ. Trimming at V came to 3 bases and at J to 5 bases, leaving 2 bases not matched to a gene. The CDR3 runs to 13 residues. CDR3 in amino acids: CASSSLADNEQFF. CDR3 sequence (DNA): TGCGCCAGCAGCTCTCTAGCGGACAATGAGCAGTTCTTC.

The chain employs TRBV10-3 and TRBJ2-7; D might be TRBD1 (5 bases). Germline lookup yields CDR1 ENHRY and CDR2 SYGVKD. The V end lost 0 bases, the J end lost 12 bases, and 12 bases lay between the germline ends. The CDR3 is 12 residues long. The CDR3 loop reads CAISESPRGSYF. CDR3 nucleotide sequence: TGTGCCATCAGTGAGTCGCCTAGGGGTTCGTACTTC.

V is TRBV5-5 and J is TRBJ2-1; 8 bases match TRBD2. The CDR3 loop spans 17 amino acids. CDR1 is SGHKS and CDR2 is YYEKEE in the germline V gene (reference sequence). Germline trimming cut 2 bases from V and 2 bases from J; bases unmatched to any gene: 9. The CDR3 region has the DNA TGTGCCAGCAGCTTCACAGTTAGCGGGGACACCTACAATGAGCAGTTCTTC. As protein: CASSFTVSGDTYNEQFF.

J is TRBJ1-2 and V is TRBV2; the match to TRBD1 covers 11 bases. This CDR3 has 19 residues. V was clipped by 6 bases and J by 4 bases; unmatched bases: 19. Germline-derived CDR1 and CDR2 are SNHLY and FYNNEI. CDR3: CASRIEHKSGTGGIYGYTF. DNA for the CDR3: TGTGCCAGCAGAATAGAACATAAATCGGGGACAGGGGGGATCTATGGCTACACCTTC.

The chain carries TRBV5-1 and TRBJ2-2, with D possibly matching TRBD1 (6 bases). Germline CDR1 reads SGHRS; CDR2 reads YFSETQ. Trimming cost V 0 bases and J 5 bases, with 8 bases left between them. This CDR3 is built from 14 residues. DNA of the CDR3: TGCGCCAGCAGCTTGGGGACAGCGACCGGGGAGCTGTTTTTT. It codes for CASSLGTATGELFF.